A selection of T cell receptor beta chains follows, all from one sample in a study of blood T cell repertoires in COVID-19. The protocol was immunoSEQ multiplex PCR, while the TCRdb copy is restricted to in-frame clones and leaves out a portion. The table shows under 150,000 clones, with around nine tenths occurring only once. Sequencing used peripheral blood. All receptors derive from a woman aged 40-49 years with acute or convalescent COVID-19. The CDR3 runs from the conserved cysteine through the conserved F or W. The D gene is left open where the match is weak. Size values are once, few and many counts, or a class for expanded clones, and some rows have none.

j_call: TRBJ1-5
d_call: TRBD1
v_call: TRBV5-8
clone_size: NA
cdr3_nt: TGTGCCAGCAGTCTAGGGGGCGGAAAGCCCCAGCATTTT
cdr3_aa: CASSLGGGKPQHF

j_call: TRBJ1-2
d_call: TRBD1
v_call: TRBV19
clone_size: NA
cdr3_nt: TGTGCCAGTATTCCGACGACAGGGGCCGGCTATGGCTACACCTTC
cdr3_aa: CASIPTTGAGYGYTF

j_call: TRBJ1-3
d_call: NA
v_call: TRBV7-8
clone_size: few
cdr3_nt: TGTGCCAGCAGCTTAGGGGGAGGGAGTGCTGGAAACACCATATATTTT
cdr3_aa: CASSLGGGSAGNTIYF

j_call: TRBJ2-5
d_call: NA
v_call: TRBV7-9
clone_size: NA
cdr3_nt: TGTGCCAGCAGCTCCCTCTTAGCAGTCCAAGAGACCCAGTACTTC
cdr3_aa: CASSSLLAVQETQYF

j_call: TRBJ2-5
d_call: NA
v_call: TRBV30
clone_size: NA
cdr3_nt: TGTGCCTGGAGTACGGGGGTAAGGGAGACCCAGTACTTC
cdr3_aa: CAWSTGVRETQYF

j_call: TRBJ1-2
d_call: NA
v_call: TRBV6-2/TRBV6-3
clone_size: NA
cdr3_nt: TGTGCCAGCAGTTACTCCGCAGTCTATGGCTACACCTTC
cdr3_aa: CASSYSAVYGYTF

j_call: TRBJ1-2
d_call: NA
v_call: TRBV25-1
clone_size: few
cdr3_nt: TGTGCCAGCAGTGAGGCAGGGGTAGGCTACACCTTC
cdr3_aa: CASSEAGVGYTF

j_call: TRBJ2-2
d_call: NA
v_call: TRBV7-3
clone_size: NA
cdr3_nt: TGTGCCAGCAGCTTAACGTATTCCACCGGGGAGCTGTTTTTT
cdr3_aa: CASSLTYSTGELFF

j_call: TRBJ1-5
d_call: NA
v_call: TRBV7-9
clone_size: NA
cdr3_nt: TGTGCCAGCAGCCCGATCTGGGGCACCCAGCATTTT
cdr3_aa: CASSPIWGTQHF

j_call: TRBJ1-2
d_call: TRBD1
v_call: TRBV9
clone_size: NA
cdr3_nt: TGTGCCAGCAGCGTAAACCGACAGGGTGGCTATGGCTACACCTTC
cdr3_aa: CASSVNRQGGYGYTF

j_call: TRBJ1-1
d_call: NA
v_call: TRBV21-1
clone_size: NA
cdr3_nt: TGTGCCAGCACGAACAGGGAGACTGAAGCTTTCTTT
cdr3_aa: CASTNRETEAFF

j_call: TRBJ2-7
d_call: NA
v_call: TRBV12-3/TRBV12-4
clone_size: NA
cdr3_nt: TGTGCCAGCAGCCCCGGTCCCTACGAGCAGTACTTC
cdr3_aa: CASSPGPYEQYF

j_call: TRBJ1-2
d_call: NA
v_call: TRBV7-9
clone_size: NA
cdr3_nt: TGTGCCAGCAGCTTGGCGTCCGGTTGGGGGCGCGGTACTAACTATGGCTACACCTTC
cdr3_aa: CASSLASGWGRGTNYGYTF

j_call: TRBJ2-7
d_call: TRBD2
v_call: TRBV4-3
clone_size: NA
cdr3_nt: TGCGCCAGCAGCCAAGGACTAGCGTACTCCTACGAGCAGTACTTC
cdr3_aa: CASSQGLAYSYEQYF

j_call: TRBJ1-3
d_call: TRBD1
v_call: TRBV5-6
clone_size: NA
cdr3_nt: TGTGCCAGCAGCTTGGGGGACAGTACCCTCTCTGGAAACACCATATATTTT
cdr3_aa: CASSLGDSTLSGNTIYF

j_call: TRBJ1-3
d_call: NA
v_call: TRBV4-3
clone_size: NA
cdr3_nt: TGCGCCAGCAGCCAAGTCAGTCACTCTGGAAACACCATATATTTT
cdr3_aa: CASSQVSHSGNTIYF